This T cell receptor beta chain comes out of a study of neurological immune-mediated disorders. Regarding the study as a whole: The multiple sclerosis repertoire cluster was not associated with any clinical or MRI feature, with the authors stating that larger cohorts are needed.

This clonotype was counted a few times. What it recognizes is unknown. Template-switch 5'RACE cDNA synthesis added a 10-nucleotide unique molecular identifier. Per sequencing run, 15-18 subjects together gave over 170 million TCR-beta sequences. TCRdb ran MiXCR on the 5' RACE reads and lists one entry per CDR3 protein. The sample comprises more than 45,000 distinct CDR3 sequences, roughly 4% of which are singletons, and less than 2% rests with the top ten. The CDR3 totals 14 residues. Germline-derived CDR1 and CDR2 are MNHEY and SVGAGI. The ends were cut back, 0 bases at V and 4 bases at J, with 9 bases in the middle.

The chain links TRBV6-5 to TRBJ1-1, with D possibly being TRBD1 (5 bases). The source is a man aged 25 to 40 with multiple sclerosis. The sample consisted of PBMCs. The CDR3 sequence is CASSYSIGGTEAFF. CDR3 nucleotides: TGTGCCAGCAGTTACTCGATTGGGGGCACTGAAGCTTTCTTT.